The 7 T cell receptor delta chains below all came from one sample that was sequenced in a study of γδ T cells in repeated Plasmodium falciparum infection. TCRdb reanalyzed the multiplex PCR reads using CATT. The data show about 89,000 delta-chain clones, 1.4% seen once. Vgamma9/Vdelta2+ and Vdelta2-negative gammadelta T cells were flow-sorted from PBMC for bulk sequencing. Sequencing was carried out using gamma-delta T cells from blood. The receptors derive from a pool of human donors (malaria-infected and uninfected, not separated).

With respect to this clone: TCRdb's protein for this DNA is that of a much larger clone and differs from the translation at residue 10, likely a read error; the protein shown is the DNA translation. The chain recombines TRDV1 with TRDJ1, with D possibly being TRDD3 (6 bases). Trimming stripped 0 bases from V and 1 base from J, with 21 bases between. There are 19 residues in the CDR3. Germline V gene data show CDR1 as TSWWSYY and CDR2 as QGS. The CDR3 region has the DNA TGTGCTCTTGGGGAACTAGTCCCGGCGGGATATTGGTTCACCGATAAACTCATCTTT. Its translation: CALGELVPAGYWFTDKLIF.

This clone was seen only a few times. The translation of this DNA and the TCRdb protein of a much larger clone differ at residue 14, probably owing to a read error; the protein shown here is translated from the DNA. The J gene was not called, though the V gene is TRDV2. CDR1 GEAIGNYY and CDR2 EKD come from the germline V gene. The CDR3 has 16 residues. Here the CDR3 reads CACDTLLSWDTRQVFF. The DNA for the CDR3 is TGTGCCTGTGACACCTTACTCTCCTGGGACACCCGACAGGTGTTTTTC.

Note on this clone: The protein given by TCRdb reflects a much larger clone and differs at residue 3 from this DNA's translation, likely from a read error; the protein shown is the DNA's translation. The CDR3: CAPESDKLIF. DNA for the CDR3: TGTGCTCCTGAGTCCGATAAACTCATCTTT. The chain joins TRDV1 to TRDJ1; no reliable D call. Trimming took 10 bases from V and 3 from J, leaving 6 bases between them. The CDR3 length is 10 residues. Germline CDR1 is TSWWSYY and CDR2 is QGS.

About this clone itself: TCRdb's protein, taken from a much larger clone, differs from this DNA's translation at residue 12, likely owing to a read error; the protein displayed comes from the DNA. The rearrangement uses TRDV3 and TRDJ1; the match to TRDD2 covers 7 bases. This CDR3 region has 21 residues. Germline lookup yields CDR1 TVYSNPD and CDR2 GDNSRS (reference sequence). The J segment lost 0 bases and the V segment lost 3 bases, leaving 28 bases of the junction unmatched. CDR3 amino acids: CAFGPLSYGALPGPNTDKLIF. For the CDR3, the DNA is TGTGCCTTCGGTCCCCTTTCCTACGGAGCCCTACCGGGACCTAACACCGATAAACTCATCTTT.

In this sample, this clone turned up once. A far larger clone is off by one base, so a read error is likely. Written as DNA, the CDR3 is TGTGCTCTTGGGGAACTGGCCGAATTTCTTAGGAAGTTACTGGGGGACGACCACTACCCTTTCGGACCAAATTTCTTTCGACTTTACACCGATAAACTCATCTTT. Protein sequence: CALGELAEFLRKLLGDDHYPFGPNFFRLYTDKLIF. The chain links TRDV1 to TRDJ1; 9 bases are shared with TRDD3. No J segment appears in TCRdb, so it was assigned here by matching the sequence to germline. CDR3 length: 35 amino acids. Germline V gene sequence: CDR1 TSWWSYY, CDR2 QGS. The trim removed 0 bases at V and 0 bases at J, leaving 59 bases unmatched.

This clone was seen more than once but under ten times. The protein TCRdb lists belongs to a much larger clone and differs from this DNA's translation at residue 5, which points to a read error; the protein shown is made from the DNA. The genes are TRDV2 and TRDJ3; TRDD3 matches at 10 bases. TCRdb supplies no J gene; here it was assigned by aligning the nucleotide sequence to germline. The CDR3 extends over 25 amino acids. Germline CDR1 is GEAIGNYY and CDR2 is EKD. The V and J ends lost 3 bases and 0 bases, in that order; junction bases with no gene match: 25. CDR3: CACDALIGGPTPLGDTSWDTRQMFF. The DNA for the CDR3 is TGTGCCTGTGACGCCTTGATCGGAGGTCCTACTCCCTTGGGGGATACCTCCTGGGACACCCGACAGATGTTTTTC.

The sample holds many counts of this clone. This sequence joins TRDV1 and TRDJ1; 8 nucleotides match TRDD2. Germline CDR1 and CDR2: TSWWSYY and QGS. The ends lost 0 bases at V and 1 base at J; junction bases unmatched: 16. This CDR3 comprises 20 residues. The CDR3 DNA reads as TGTGCTCTTGGGGAACTCGGCTTCCTACAGATTGGCGGAGGCACCGATAAACTCATCTTT. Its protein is CALGELGFLQIGGGTDKLIF.